Following are 27 T cell receptor beta chains from one sample sequenced in a study of monozygotic twins with inflammatory bowel disease. TCRdb derives one entry per CDR3 protein from the 5' RACE reads, leaving out DNA. The sample table includes around 380,000 distinct CDR3 sequences. The source material was blood. These receptors all stem from a human donor with ulcerative colitis or Crohn's disease, or a healthy co-twin of an affected twin (not recorded which).

The genes are TRBV7-2 and TRBJ2-3; no DNA is available, so the TRBD1 call from TCRdb remains unchecked. The CDR3 spans 15 residues. Germline CDR1 SGHTA, CDR2 FQGNSA. CDR3 in amino acids: CASSLGQGKADTQYF.

The chain is built from TRBV20-1 and TRBJ2-3; TCRdb calls TRBD2, which cannot be checked without DNA. The CDR3 sequence is 15 residues long. Per the germline V gene, CDR1 is DFQATT and CDR2 is SNEGSKA (reference sequence). This CDR3 reads CSAPTSGYSTDTQYF.

The chain has TRBV20-1 and TRBJ1-5. The V gene's germline CDR1 is DFQATT and CDR2 SNEGSKA (reference sequence). The CDR3 spans 13 residues. The CDR3 region is CSAKANSNQPQHF.

The gene calls are TRBV5-1 and TRBJ1-2. CDR1 and CDR2 from the germline V gene are SGHRS and YFSETQ. The CDR3 length is 13 residues. CDR3 residues: CASSLASESGYTF. Drawing the rest from reference TRBV5-1 and TRBJ1-2, the complete variable domain is KAGVTQTPRYLIKTRGQQVTLSCSPISGHRSVSWYQQTPGQGLQFLFEYFSETQRNKGNFPGRFSGRQFSNSRSEMNVSTLELGDSALYLCASSLASESGYTFGSGTRLTVV.

The chain has TRBV20-1 and TRBJ2-1; the TCRdb call, TRBD1, lacks DNA for checking. Germline CDR1 is DFQATT and CDR2 is SNEGSKA (reference sequence). CDR3 length equals 13 residues. The CDR3: CSVAMDINNEQFF.

The chain uses TRBV9 and TRBJ1-1; lacking DNA, the TRBD1 call made by TCRdb goes unchecked. Per the germline V gene, CDR1 is SGDLS and CDR2 is YYNGEE. This CDR3 spans 15 amino acids. The CDR3 protein is CASSAQGGVNTEAFF.

The rearrangement joins TRBV24-1 to TRBJ2-1. The germline V gene has CDR1 KGHDR and CDR2 SFDVKD. The CDR3 totals 14 residues. CDR3: CATSDSPPYNEQFF.

V is TRBV18 and J is TRBJ2-7; the D call from TCRdb, TRBD1, cannot be confirmed without DNA. Germline V gene lookup returns CDR1 KGHSH and CDR2 LQKENI. CDR3 size: 16 residues. CDR3 loop: CASSPPGTRAYYEQYF. Combining the CDR3 with reference TRBV18 and TRBJ2-7 gives the whole variable domain NAGVMQNPRHLVRRRGQEARLRCSPMKGHSHVYWYRQLPEEGLKFMVYLQKENIIDESGMPKERFSAEFPKEGPSILRIQQVVRGDSAAYFCASSPPGTRAYYEQYFGPGTRLTVT.

The rearrangement joins TRBV5-5 to TRBJ2-1; TCRdb outputs TRBD2, but without DNA this stays unchecked. Germline V CDR1 and CDR2: SGHKS, YYEKEE (reference sequence). The CDR3 length is 15 residues. Here the CDR3 reads CASSPGLADRNEQFF.

The rearrangement uses TRBV20-1 and TRBJ2-1. Germline V gives CDR1 DFQATT, CDR2 SNEGSKA (reference sequence). The CDR3 is 14 amino acids. CDR3 region: CSANRGSSYNEQFF.

The CDR3 spells CASTDHKDRENYGYTF. V is TRBV21-1 and J is TRBJ1-2; the TCRdb call, TRBD1, lacks DNA for checking. TRBV21-1 constitutes a pseudogene. CDR3 length equals 16 residues.

The J gene is TRBJ2-3, the V gene TRBV20-1; TCRdb's D call of TRBD1 is untestable without DNA. The CDR3 consists of 15 residues. Germline V gene data show CDR1 as DFQATT and CDR2 as SNEGSKA (reference sequence). The CDR3 sequence: CSAHIWTGLKDTQYF.

The chain combines TRBV6-5 with TRBJ1-6. The CDR3 contains 15 residues. CDR1 and CDR2 (germline): MNHEY, SVGAGI. The CDR3 spells CASRSVADYNSPLHF.

The chain combines TRBV20-1 with TRBJ2-3; TCRdb calls TRBD1, which cannot be checked without DNA. The CDR3 has 15 amino acids. The germline V gene encodes CDR1 DFQATT and CDR2 SNEGSKA (reference sequence). The CDR3 sequence: CSAREGGGVSDTQYF.

The chain has TRBV24-1 and TRBJ1-1. Germline V CDR1 and CDR2: KGHDR, SFDVKD. CDR3 length equals 13 residues. CDR3 sequence: CATSDLWGTEAFF.

J is TRBJ1-1 and V is TRBV19; the TCRdb call, TRBD1, lacks DNA for checking. Germline V gene sequence: CDR1 LNHDA, CDR2 SQIVND (reference sequence). The CDR3 contains 14 residues. This chain's CDR3 is CASRQTGMNTEAFF.

This chain's CDR3 is CASSLFTVRNSPLHF. This sequence joins TRBV5-6 and TRBJ1-6. The CDR3 is 15 residues long. The germline V gene encodes CDR1 SGHDT and CDR2 YYEEEE.

V gene TRBV7-9 combines with J gene TRBJ2-1; the TRBD1 assignment by TCRdb is unverifiable without DNA. This CDR3 is built from 14 residues. Germline V gene data show CDR1 as SEHNR and CDR2 as FQNEAQ (reference sequence). The CDR3 loop reads CASSPSGGYNEQFF.

The chain combines TRBV5-1 with TRBJ1-1. The CDR3 runs 14 residues. The germline gives CDR1 SGHRS, CDR2 YFSETQ. CDR3 loop: CASSSTRAILEAFF.

The rearrangement uses TRBV11-2 and TRBJ2-3; TCRdb's D gene call, TRBD1, goes unchecked for lack of DNA. The CDR3 has 15 amino acids. The germline CDR1 and CDR2 sequences are SGHAT and FQNNGV. CDR3: CASSLVGQSTDTQYF.

V gene TRBV11-2 combines with J gene TRBJ2-4; TCRdb selects TRBD1, and the lack of DNA leaves this call unchecked. CDR3 length equals 17 residues. The germline gives CDR1 SGHAT, CDR2 FQNNGV. CDR3 loop: CASSLGGAVLAKNIQYF.

The gene calls are TRBV20-1 and TRBJ2-1. The CDR3 has 13 amino acids. Germline values: CDR1 DFQATT, CDR2 SNEGSKA (reference sequence). The CDR3 reads CSARDLRGNEQFF.

The chain couples TRBV6-2 or TRBV6-3 to TRBJ1-5. The length of the CDR3 is 13 residues. Germline values: CDR1 MNHEY, CDR2 SVGEGT. CDR3 loop: CASSDTANQPQHF.

This chain links TRBV5-4 with TRBJ2-7; TCRdb reports TRBD2, a call that lacks DNA to check it against. Germline-derived CDR1 and CDR2 are SGHNT and YYREEE (reference sequence). This CDR3 is built from 14 residues. The CDR3 is CASGRDSTEREQYF.

V usage is TRBV25-1 and J usage is TRBJ2-7. This CDR3 is 15 amino acids long. The germline CDR1 and CDR2 sequences are MGHDK and SYGVNS. CDR3 sequence reads: CASSELDGYSYEQYF.

V and J are TRBV3-1 and TRBJ1-2; TCRdb indicates TRBD1, and absent DNA this call remains unverified. The CDR3 is made up of 15 amino acids. Per the germline V gene, CDR1 is LGHDT and CDR2 is YNNKEL (reference sequence). The CDR3 loop is CASSQGQGSNYGYTF.

The chain combines TRBV4-1 with TRBJ1-3. The germline V gene has CDR1 MGHRA and CDR2 YSYEKL. There are 13 residues in the CDR3. The CDR3 region is CASRPYSGNTIYF.